This TCR beta chain originates from a study of OX40 agonist ivuxolimab in advanced cancers. With respect to this clone: The antigen is undetermined.

The assay was immunoSEQ multiplex PCR, and TCRdb's table has in-frame clones only and misses some. The table shows about 87,000 clones, with over 65% occurring only once. No patient had autoimmune disease or received systemic immunosuppression. Overall study results and limits: Clonal expansion was seen in CD4+ and CD8+ blood T cells by week 6 at 0.1 to 3.0 mg/kg. On average, CD8+ T cells had more expanded clones than CD4+.

The CDR3 totals 14 residues. V lost 2 bases to trimming and J lost 7 bases, with 14 bases between them. Looked up from germline, CDR1 is WSHSY and CDR2 is SAAADI. This receptor was identified in an adult with an advanced solid tumor such as melanoma, head and neck, liver or kidney cancer. Sample: CD4+ or CD8+ T cells sorted from blood, taken in a trial of the OX40 agonist ivuxolimab. V usage is TRBV10-2 and J usage is TRBJ1-2; a weak D match, TRBD1 (5 bases). CDR3 sequence (DNA): TGCGCCAGCAGTGAGATAGGGACCAGGGTTGGCTACACCTTC. It encodes CASSEIGTRVGYTF.